This TCR beta chain was identified during a study of shared T cell receptors in the human thymus. The germline gives CDR1 SGHVT, CDR2 SQSDAQ. The CDR3 is 15 residues long. Trimming removed 2 bases from V and 0 bases from J, with 9 bases in between. Some clones are missing from TCRdb's copy, which holds only in-frame ones; the method was immunoSEQ multiplex PCR. The sample includes 630,000 or so clones, more than 70% of them seen just once. The data also belong to a second study, concerning human thymus T cells.

J is TRBJ2-3 and V is TRBV7-4, with unresolved D. Sequences were obtained from thymocytes. The source of this sequence is a boy in the first two years of life with a congenital heart defect. DNA for the CDR3: TGTGCCAGCAGCTTATCGCCCGGTAGCACAGATACGCAGTATTTT. This gives the protein CASSLSPGSTDTQYF.